The source of this T cell receptor beta chain is a study of T cells after yellow fever vaccination (dated by TCRdb to the late 2010s). A note on the overall study: Libraries from fractions with low cell numbers were prepared with the SMART-Seq v4 Ultra Low Input RNA kit. To follow T-cell clones before and after both primary and booster YFV17D yellow fever vaccination, bulk TCR alpha and beta repertoires underwent longitudinal sequencing. Two healthy male donors, one aged 18 to 30 and one aged 30 to 39 years, were included in the cohort. Blood was collected at multiple timepoints before and after primary and secondary immunization, and bulk PBMC replicates and cell subsets were isolated. Overall study results and their limits: A small fraction of clonotypes appeared in both the CD4 and CD8 compartments, likely as a result of convergent recombination. Compared with the primary T-cell response, the secondary T-cell response was faster but weaker, reaching its peak on day 5 rather than on day 15. Because abundant contaminating clonotypes from the bulk population could be contained in FACS-sorted repertoires, computational filtering was required. After the booster, most clones that had expanded after primary vaccination were detected again (almost 97% of CD4 and around nine tenths of CD8), suggesting broad maintenance of memory. Because only a couple of donors were included in the study, the extent to which the findings can be generalized is limited.

With regard to this clonotype: Its antigen remains undetermined. Base qualities are not recorded, but no much larger clone differs from it by a single base.

Inclusive of the bounding cysteine and phenylalanine, the CDR3 is 18 residues long. The sequence is cut down to CDR3 DNA, 54 bases in frame from base 1. The germline V gene sets CDR1 to SGHDT and CDR2 to YYEEEE. For this chain, trimming is 4 bases at the V end and 3 bases at the J end, and the number of junction bases without a gene match is 8. The label giving this sample's treatment or condition can be read as: live attenuated yellow fever vaccine strain. At every blood-draw timepoint, two biological replicates of bulk PBMCs were collected. A standard Ficoll-Paque protocol was used to isolate PBMCs from peripheral blood. TriZol was used to extract RNA from bulk PBMCs, CD4 and CD8 fractions, and dextramer-positive and dextramer-negative fractions. Synthesis of TCR cDNA relied on 5'RACE template switching, a step that introduced a universal primer site along with unique molecular identifiers. Priming of cDNA synthesis was performed from both the TCR alpha and TCR beta constant segments. Libraries were amplified in two PCR steps, with sample barcodes and sequencing adapters added in the second step. Libraries were sequenced on Illumina HiSeq 2500 (2x100 bp) or NovaSeq (2x150 bp). Concerning the study's data processing: Reads were demultiplexed and collapsed into UMI consensus sequences with MIGEC, and V(D)J alignment was performed with MiXCR. Vaccine-responding clonotypes were identified with edgeR using replicate PBMC samples, with FDR below 0.01 and a log2 fold change above 5 up to day 15 being required. Each bulk clonotype was labeled CD4 or CD8 based on which sequenced repertoire, CD4 or CD8, contained the clonotype at higher abundance. TCRdb reprocessed the public reads (quality trimming at Q25 with fastp, clone calling with MiXCR) and kept in-frame beta chains. Here each entry gathers all rows of one CDR3 protein and keeps the most common genes and DNA. The V and J calls were not made by the authors but by TCRdb's processing. The sample table records about 400,000 distinct CDR3 sequences; over 5% of these occur just once. Around 16% of the sample comes from the top ten.

Sequenced here: PBMCs, sampled 5 days after the yellow fever booster vaccination. The sequence was collected from a man younger than 45 who received the YFV17D yellow fever vaccine. The chain links TRBV5-6 with TRBJ2-2; 14 bases in the junction line up with TRBD2. The DNA reads TGTGCCAGCAGCACGACTAGCGGGAGGGCCTTGTACACCGGGGAGCTGTTTTTT. It codes for CASSTTSGRALYTGELFF.